The clone carrying this TCR beta chain was observed once. This record comes from a study of blood T cell repertoires in COVID-19. Trimming took 7 bases from V and 3 from J; bases not matched to a gene: 16. This CDR3 has 17 amino acids. Germline values: CDR1 LNHDA, CDR2 SQIVND (reference sequence). In the study's own analysis: Researchers report that nucleated cell counts were estimated from reference gene primer amplification. TCRdb's table, derived via immunoSEQ multiplex PCR, lists solely in-frame clones and lacks some. V, J and clone size reflect that table, while D and trimming were determined from the DNA. The repertoire consists of some 240,000 clones, with about 88% occurring once and the leading ten covering under 4.5%.

Input material: PBMCs or T cells enriched from blood (not recorded which). The chain has TRBV19 and TRBJ1-2, with TRBD1 identical over 8 bases. This TCR came from a man aged 25-45 years with acute COVID-19. This CDR3 is CASTSRLSGGFDYGYTF. As DNA, the CDR3 is TGTGCCAGTACCTCTCGCCTGTCAGGGGGCTTCGACTATGGCTACACCTTC.